The source of this T cell receptor beta chain is a study of regulatory T cells in long-lasting Graves disease. Study at large: Less than 3 months of antithyroid drugs had been taken by newly diagnosed Graves' patients. Study-wide findings and caveats: More public clonotypes were shared by persistent patients (2,741) than by new patients (about 970). Patients with persistent disease showed a bias toward TRBV28, TRBJ1-2 and TRBJ2-5. Accuracy could have been hurt by small sample size.

Of note for this clonotype: Its antigen is not identified.

Time point defined: newly diagnosed GD, antithyroid drugs for less than 3 months. RNA isolated from PBMCs was used to make the TCR library. J lost 5 bases, V lost 4 bases, and 11 bases had no gene match. CDR1 is ENHRY, CDR2 SYGVKD, per germline. The CDR3 is 16 amino acids. Assembly of TCR beta libraries relied on iRepertoire HTBI primers together with Arm-PCR of CDR3 regions. TCRdb re-called the multiplex PCR reads through MiXCR, storing one row per CDR3 protein. The data show some 320,000 distinct CDR3 sequences, with under 20% seen just once and about 38% held by the top ten. Sequenced here: peripheral blood mononuclear cells (PBMCs), sampled at new diagnosis, from a patient treated with antithyroid drugs. The rearrangement joins TRBV10-3 to TRBJ2-5, with 9 bases lining up with TRBD2. This TCR was sampled from a female donor with Graves disease. The CDR3 DNA sequence: TGTGCCATCAGTGCACTAGCGGGCCCTTTGAGTGAGACCCAGTACTTC. Its translation is CAISALAGPLSETQYF.